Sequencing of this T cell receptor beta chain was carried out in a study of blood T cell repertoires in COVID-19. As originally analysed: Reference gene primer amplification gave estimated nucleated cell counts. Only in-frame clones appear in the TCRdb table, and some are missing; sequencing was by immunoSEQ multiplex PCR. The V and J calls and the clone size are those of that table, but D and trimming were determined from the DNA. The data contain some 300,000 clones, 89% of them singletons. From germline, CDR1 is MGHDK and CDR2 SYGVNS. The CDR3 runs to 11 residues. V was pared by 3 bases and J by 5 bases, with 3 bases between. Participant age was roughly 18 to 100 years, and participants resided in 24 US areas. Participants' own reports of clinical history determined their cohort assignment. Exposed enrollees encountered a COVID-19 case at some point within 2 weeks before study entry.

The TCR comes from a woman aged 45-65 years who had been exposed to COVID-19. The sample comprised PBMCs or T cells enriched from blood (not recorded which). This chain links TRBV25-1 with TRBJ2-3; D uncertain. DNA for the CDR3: TGTGCCAGCAGTGACCTAGATACGCAGTATTTT. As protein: CASSDLDTQYF. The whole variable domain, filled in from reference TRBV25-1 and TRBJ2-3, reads EADIYQTPRYLVIGTGKKITLECSQTMGHDKMYWYQQDPGMELHLIHYSYGVNSTEKGDLSSESTVSRIRTEHFPLTLESARPSHTSQYLCASSDLDTQYFGPGTRLTVL.